This T cell receptor beta chain was retrieved from a study of T cell repertoires in cytomegalovirus infection (dated by TCRdb to between 2018 and 2021). Background for the entire study: Donor HLA type was relevant to the analysis, because carriage of CMV infection together with the matching HLA type was indicated by public TCR beta signatures. Overall study outcomes, separate from this receptor: Cumulative frequency of public TCR beta family members discriminated carriers of CMV infection plus the relevant HLA type in this cohort and an independent approximately 350-donor cohort. The ex vivo response was dominated by HLA-C-restricted CMV-specific TCR beta clonotypes, which also provided the single most frequent clonotype in two of eight donors.

As encoded in the germline V gene, CDR1 is ENHRY while CDR2 is SYGVKD. V and J lose 5 bases and 8 bases, and a span of 18 bases separates them. The CDR3 sequence holds 14 residues, the cysteine and phenylalanine included. Only CDR3 DNA remains: 42 bases, in frame from the first base. The data were produced on an Illumina HiSeq 1500. Clones were called with MiXCR by TCRdb after fastp trimmed the public reads at Q25, and only in-frame beta chains were retained. Merged by CDR3 protein, the rows form single entries marked with the most common genes and DNA. Counted in this sample were roughly 190,000 distinct CDR3 sequences; roughly 9% of them appeared once. The ten largest make up approximately 4.3% of the sample. Turning to this clonotype: Its target antigen remains unknown. The sample holds no much larger clone one base away, and base qualities are not on file.

The chain uses TRBV10-3 and TRBJ1-2, with TRBD1 tentatively as D gene (5 bases match). The sample consisted of PBMCs. This receptor was taken from a human donor in good health (CMV status not recorded). Some clones in this sample may be carry-over from other donors' samples. For the CDR3, the sequence is CAISTDQGSGGYTF. In nucleotides, the sequence is TGTGCCATCAGTACGGACCAAGGTTCAGGGGGCTACACCTTC.